Listed here is a single TCR beta chain. Its specificity is not known. The entry originates in a study of neoadjuvant nivolumab and ipilimumab in lung cancer. Only in-frame clones appear in the TCRdb table, and some are missing; sequencing was by immunoSEQ multiplex PCR. The repertoire holds under 15,000 clones, with around 70% as singletons. Overall study results and limits: Blood richness before therapy tracked richness in tumors resected after neoadjuvant therapy. From pretherapy to surgery, tumor richness and clonality rose with dual therapy. Resected tumors had greater TCR richness and clonality than uninvolved lung. TCR clonality did not significantly correlate with pathologic tumor regression.

The CDR3 loop spans 14 amino acids. Germline CDR1 is SGHRS and CDR2 is YFSETQ. Deletions cut 4 bases from V and 4 bases from J, with 14 bases between. The source material was peripheral blood, sampled after neoadjuvant nivolumab, alone or with ipilimumab, at or shortly before surgery. The TCR originated in an adult with non-small cell lung cancer. The chain couples TRBV5-1 to TRBJ1-1; maybe TRBD1 (5 bases). The DNA for the CDR3 is TGCGCCAGCAGCCTGACGGGGGGGAGCACTGAAGCTTTCTTT. Protein product: CASSLTGGSTEAFF. Filled out from reference TRBV5-1 and TRBJ1-1, the complete variable domain reads KAGVTQTPRYLIKTRGQQVTLSCSPISGHRSVSWYQQTPGQGLQFLFEYFSETQRNKGNFPGRFSGRQFSNSRSEMNVSTLELGDSALYLCASSLTGGSTEAFFGQGTRLTVV.